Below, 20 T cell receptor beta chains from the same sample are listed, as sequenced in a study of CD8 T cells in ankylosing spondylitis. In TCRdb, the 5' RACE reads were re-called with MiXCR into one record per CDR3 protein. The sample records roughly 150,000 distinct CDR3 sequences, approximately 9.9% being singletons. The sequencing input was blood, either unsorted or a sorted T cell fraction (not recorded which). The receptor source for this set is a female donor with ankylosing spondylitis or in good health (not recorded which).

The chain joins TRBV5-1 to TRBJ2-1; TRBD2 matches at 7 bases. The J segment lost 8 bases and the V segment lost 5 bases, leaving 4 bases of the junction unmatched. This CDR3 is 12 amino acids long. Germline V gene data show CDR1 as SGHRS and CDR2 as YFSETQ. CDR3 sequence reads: CASRTTSDEQFF. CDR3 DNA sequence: TGCGCCAGCAGAACTACTAGCGATGAGCAGTTCTTC.

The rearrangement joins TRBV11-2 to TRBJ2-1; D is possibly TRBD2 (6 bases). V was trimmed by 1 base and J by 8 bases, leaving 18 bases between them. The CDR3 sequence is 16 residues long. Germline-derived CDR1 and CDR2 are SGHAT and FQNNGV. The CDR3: CASSLALAPRLDEQFF. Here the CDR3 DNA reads TGTGCCAGCAGCTTAGCTCTAGCGCCCCGGCTCGATGAGCAGTTCTTC.

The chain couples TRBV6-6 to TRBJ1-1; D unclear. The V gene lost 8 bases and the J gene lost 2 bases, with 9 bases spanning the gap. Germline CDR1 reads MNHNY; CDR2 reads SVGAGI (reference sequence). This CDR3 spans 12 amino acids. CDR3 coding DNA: TGTGCCAGCTCGAGACATAACACTGAAGCTTTCTTT. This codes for CASSRHNTEAFF.

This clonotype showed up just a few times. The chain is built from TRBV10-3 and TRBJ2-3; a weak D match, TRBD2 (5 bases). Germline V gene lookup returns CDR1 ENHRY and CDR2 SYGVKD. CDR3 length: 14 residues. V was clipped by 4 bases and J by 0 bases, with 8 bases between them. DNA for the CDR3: TGTGCCATCAGTGCCGGGGAGAGCACAGATACGCAGTATTTT. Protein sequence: CAISAGESTDTQYF.

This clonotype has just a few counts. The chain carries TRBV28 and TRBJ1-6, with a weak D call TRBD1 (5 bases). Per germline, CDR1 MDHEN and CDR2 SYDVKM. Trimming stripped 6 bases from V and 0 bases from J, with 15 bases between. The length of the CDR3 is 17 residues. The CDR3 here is CASSKAGGPSYNSPLHF. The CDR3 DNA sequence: TGTGCCAGCAGCAAGGCGGGGGGACCCTCCTATAATTCACCCCTCCACTTT.

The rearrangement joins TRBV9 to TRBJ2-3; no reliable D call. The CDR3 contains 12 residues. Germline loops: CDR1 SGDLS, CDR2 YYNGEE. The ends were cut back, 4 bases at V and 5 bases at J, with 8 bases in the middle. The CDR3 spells CASSPSVDTQYF. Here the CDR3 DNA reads TGTGCCAGCAGCCCGTCCGTAGATACGCAGTATTTT.

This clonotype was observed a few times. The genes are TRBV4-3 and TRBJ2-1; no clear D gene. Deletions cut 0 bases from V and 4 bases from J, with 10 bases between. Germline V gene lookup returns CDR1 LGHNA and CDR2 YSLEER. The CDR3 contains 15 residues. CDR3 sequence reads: CASSQDGPSYNEQFF. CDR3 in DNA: TGCGCCAGCAGCCAAGATGGTCCTTCATACAATGAGCAGTTCTTC.

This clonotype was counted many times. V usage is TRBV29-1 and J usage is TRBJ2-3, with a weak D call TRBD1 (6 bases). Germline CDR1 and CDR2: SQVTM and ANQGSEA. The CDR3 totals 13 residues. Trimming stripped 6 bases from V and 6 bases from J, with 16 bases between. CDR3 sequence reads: CSVGDNALDTQYF. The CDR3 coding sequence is TGCAGCGTGGGGGACAACGCCCTTGATACGCAGTATTTT.

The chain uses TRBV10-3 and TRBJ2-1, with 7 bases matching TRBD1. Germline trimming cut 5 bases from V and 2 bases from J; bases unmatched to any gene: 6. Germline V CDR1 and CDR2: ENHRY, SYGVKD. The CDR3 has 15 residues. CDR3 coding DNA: TGTGCCATCAGTTTTGACAGGGTGCCCTACAATGAGCAGTTCTTC. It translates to CAISFDRVPYNEQFF.

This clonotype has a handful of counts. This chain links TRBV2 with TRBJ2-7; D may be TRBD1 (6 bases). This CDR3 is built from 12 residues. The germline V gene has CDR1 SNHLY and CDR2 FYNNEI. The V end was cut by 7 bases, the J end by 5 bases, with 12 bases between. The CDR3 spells CASIRHRDEQYF. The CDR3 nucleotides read TGTGCCAGCATACGGCACAGGGACGAGCAGTACTTC.

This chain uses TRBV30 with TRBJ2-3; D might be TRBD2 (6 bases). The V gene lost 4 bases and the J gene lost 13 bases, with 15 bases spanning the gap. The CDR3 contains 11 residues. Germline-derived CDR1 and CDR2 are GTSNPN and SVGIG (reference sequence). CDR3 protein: CAWKLAGYEYF. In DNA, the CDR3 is TGTGCCTGGAAGCTCGCGGGGTACGAGTATTTT.

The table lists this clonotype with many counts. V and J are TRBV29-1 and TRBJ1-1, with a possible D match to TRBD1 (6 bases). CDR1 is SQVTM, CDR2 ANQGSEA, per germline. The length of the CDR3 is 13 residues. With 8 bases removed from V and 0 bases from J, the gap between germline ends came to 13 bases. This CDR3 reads CSFTGTLNTEAFF. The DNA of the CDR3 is TGCAGCTTCACCGGGACACTGAACACTGAAGCTTTCTTT. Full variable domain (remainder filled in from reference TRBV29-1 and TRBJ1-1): SAVISQKPSRDICQRGTSLTIQCQVDSQVTMMFWYRQQPGQSLTLIATANQGSEATYESGFVIDKFPISRPNLTFSTLTVSNMSPEDSSIYLCSFTGTLNTEAFFGQGTRLTVV.

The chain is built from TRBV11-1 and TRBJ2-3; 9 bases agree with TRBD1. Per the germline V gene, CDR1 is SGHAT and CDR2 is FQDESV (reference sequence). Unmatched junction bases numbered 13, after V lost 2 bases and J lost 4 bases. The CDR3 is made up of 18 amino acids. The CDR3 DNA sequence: TGTGCCAGCAGCTTACCCCGGGACAGGGTTACTAGTCCAGATACGCAGTATTTT. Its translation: CASSLPRDRVTSPDTQYF.

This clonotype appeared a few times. In DNA, the CDR3 is TGTGCCAGCACCGAACCGGACGGTCTCTACGAGCAGTACTTC. Translating it yields CASTEPDGLYEQYF. This chain connects TRBV5-8 to TRBJ2-7, with D unclear. The V end was cut by 6 bases, the J end by 3 bases, with 16 bases between. CDR3 size: 14 residues. Germline CDR1 is SGHTS and CDR2 is YDEGEE.

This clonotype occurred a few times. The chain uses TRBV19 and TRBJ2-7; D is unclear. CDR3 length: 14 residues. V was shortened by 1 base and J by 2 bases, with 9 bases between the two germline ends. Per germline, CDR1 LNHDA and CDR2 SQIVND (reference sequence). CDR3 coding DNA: TGTGCCAGTAGTATAGGGGGAACAGCCTACGAGCAGTACTTC. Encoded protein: CASSIGGTAYEQYF. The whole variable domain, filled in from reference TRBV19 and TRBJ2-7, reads DGGITQSPKYLFRKEGQNVTLSCEQNLNHDAMYWYRQDPGQGLRLIYYSQIVNDFQKGDIAEGYSVSREKKESFPLTVTSAQKNPTAFYLCASSIGGTAYEQYFGPGTRLTVT.

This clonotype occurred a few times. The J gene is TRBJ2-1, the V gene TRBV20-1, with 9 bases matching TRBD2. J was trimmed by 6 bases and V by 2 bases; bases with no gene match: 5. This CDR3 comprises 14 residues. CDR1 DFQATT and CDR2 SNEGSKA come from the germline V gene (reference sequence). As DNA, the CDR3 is TGCAGTGCTAGAATAGCGGGAGCTAGCAATGAGCAGTTCTTC. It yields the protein CSARIAGASNEQFF.

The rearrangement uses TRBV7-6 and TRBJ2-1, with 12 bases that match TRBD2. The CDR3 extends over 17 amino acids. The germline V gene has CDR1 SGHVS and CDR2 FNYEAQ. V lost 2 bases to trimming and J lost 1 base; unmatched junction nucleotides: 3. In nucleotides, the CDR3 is TGTGCCAGCAGCTTAAGGACTAGCGGGAAATCCTACAATGAGCAGTTCTTC. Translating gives CASSLRTSGKSYNEQFF.

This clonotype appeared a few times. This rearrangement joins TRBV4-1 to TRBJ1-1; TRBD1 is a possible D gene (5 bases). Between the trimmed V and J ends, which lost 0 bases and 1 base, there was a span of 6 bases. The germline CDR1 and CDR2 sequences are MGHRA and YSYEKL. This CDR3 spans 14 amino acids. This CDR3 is CASSQEGENTEAFF. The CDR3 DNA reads TGCGCCAGCAGCCAAGAAGGGGAGAACACTGAAGCTTTCTTT.

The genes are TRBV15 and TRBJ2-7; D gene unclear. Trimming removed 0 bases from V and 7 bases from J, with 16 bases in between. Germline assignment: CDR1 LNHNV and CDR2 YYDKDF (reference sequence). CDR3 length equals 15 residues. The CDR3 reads CATSRDWDGGMEQYF. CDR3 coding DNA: TGTGCCACCAGCAGAGATTGGGATGGCGGAATGGAGCAGTACTTC.

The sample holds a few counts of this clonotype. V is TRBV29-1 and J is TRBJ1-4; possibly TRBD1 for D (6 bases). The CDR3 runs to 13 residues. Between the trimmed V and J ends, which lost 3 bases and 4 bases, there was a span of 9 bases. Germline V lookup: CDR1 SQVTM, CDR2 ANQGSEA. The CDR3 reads CSVDTGYNEKLFF. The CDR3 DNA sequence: TGCAGCGTTGATACAGGGTATAATGAAAAACTGTTTTTT.